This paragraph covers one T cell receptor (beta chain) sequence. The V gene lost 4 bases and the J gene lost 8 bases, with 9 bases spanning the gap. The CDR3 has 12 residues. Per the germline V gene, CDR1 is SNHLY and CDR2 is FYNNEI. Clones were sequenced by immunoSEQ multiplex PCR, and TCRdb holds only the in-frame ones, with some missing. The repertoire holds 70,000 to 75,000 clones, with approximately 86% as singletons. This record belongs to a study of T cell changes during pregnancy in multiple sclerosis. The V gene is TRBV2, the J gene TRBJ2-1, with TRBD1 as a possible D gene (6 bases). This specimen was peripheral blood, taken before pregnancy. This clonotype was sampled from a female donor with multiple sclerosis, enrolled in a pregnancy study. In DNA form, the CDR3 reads TGTGCCAGCAGTGTACAGGGCTATGAGCAGTTCTTC. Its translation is CASSVQGYEQFF.